The entry below gives a single T cell receptor (beta chain) sequence along with its context. As yet, its antigen is unknown. This specimen belongs to a study of OX40 agonist ivuxolimab in advanced cancers. Study as a whole: The group had a mean age of about 65 years, ranged from about 23 to 85, and was roughly 83% male. One hepatocellular carcinoma and a couple of cutaneous melanoma patients partially responded. Study-wide points: Expanded clones were, on average, more numerous in CD8+ T cells than in CD4+.

The germline V and J ends were trimmed by 2 bases and 2 bases, with 14 bases remaining between them. Germline values: CDR1 KGHSH, CDR2 LQKENI. The CDR3 is made up of 16 amino acids. The protocol was immunoSEQ multiplex PCR, while the TCRdb copy is restricted to in-frame clones and leaves out a portion. Of fewer than 70,000 clones detected, approximately 90% appear once; the ten largest clones hold more than 15%. The clonotype was recovered from an adult with an advanced solid tumor such as melanoma, head and neck, liver or kidney cancer. The specimen comprised CD4+ or CD8+ T cells sorted from blood, sampled in a trial of the OX40 agonist ivuxolimab. V gene TRBV18 combines with J gene TRBJ2-3; possibly TRBD1 for D (6 bases). The CDR3 reads CASSPGGQGYTDTQYF. For the CDR3, the DNA is TGTGCCAGCTCACCAGGTGGGCAGGGGTACACAGATACGCAGTATTTT.